Sequencing of this TCR beta chain was carried out in a study of beta chain features in type 1 diabetes. Whole-study findings and limits: People with Type 1 diabetes carried modestly yet significantly shorter TCRB CDR3s in all four CD4+ subsets. Within the patient group, naive, central memory and Treg TCRB repertoires appeared more similar to each other than within healthy donors.

Isolated RNA was reverse transcribed in full, so expressed TCRB transcripts were sequenced. Naive, central memory and regulatory T cell samples averaged about 3.57 million reads. Here immunoSEQ multiplex PCR was the method, and the copy in TCRdb shows in-frame clones only, minus some. The sample includes about 230,000 clones, 7.5% to 10% of them seen just once. The collection from each donor was one heparinised blood draw averaging about 116 mL. This clone was seen only a few times. Its antigen remains unidentified. The germline CDR1 and CDR2 sequences are MNHEY and SMNVEV (reference sequence). Trimming removed 4 bases from V and 7 bases from J; junction bases left unmatched: 7. CDR3 length: 14 residues.

The origin of this receptor is a woman between 18 and 29 years old in good health. V gene TRBV27 combines with J gene TRBJ1-2; 9 nucleotides agree with TRBD1. Sequenced input: naive CD4+ T cells from blood. In DNA form, the CDR3 reads TGTGCCAGCAGTTCCACAGGGGGCTGGGGTGGCTACACCTTC. Translation gives CASSSTGGWGGYTF.